This T cell receptor beta chain was recorded in a study of T cell repertoires in breast cancer. General study points: Tumor-involved sentinel nodes shared 7.7% of TCRs with matched tumors, tumor-free nodes under 2.5%.

An expanded emulsion RT-PCR with primers for all TCR V genes paired CD8+ T cell chains. Overnight incubation in approximately 9.1 IU/mL IL-2 followed CD8 positive selection of the T cells. Comment on this clonotype: Its antigen remains unidentified.

Germline loops: CDR1 SGHVT, CDR2 SQSDAQ. The ends were cut back, 7 bases at V and 3 bases at J, with 12 bases in the middle. This CDR3 region has 14 residues. Blocking oligonucleotides added to a second nested PCR suppressed unpaired genes. Per emulsion RT-PCR mix: roughly 4,500-270,000 T cells plus C-region, Stepout, V-region primers. TCRdb redid the calling of the emulsion pairing reads with MiXCR, one entry per CDR3 protein. The table includes about 150 distinct CDR3 sequences, less than 40% detected once. The sample was CD8+ T cells. The sequence came from a pool of human donors with breast cancer or a healthy control (not recorded which). V gene TRBV7-4 combines with J gene TRBJ2-2; D not certain. CDR3 DNA sequence: TGTGCCAGCATCCCACGGGCGTACACCGGGGAGCTGTTTTTT. Protein product: CASIPRAYTGELFF. The full variable domain, in which reference TRBV7-4 and TRBJ2-2 provide the parts outside the CDR3, is GAGVSQSPRYKVAKRGRDVALRCDSISGHVTLYWYRQTLGQGSEVLTYSQSDAQRDKSGRPSGRFSAERPERSVSTLKIQRTEQGDSAVYLCASIPRAYTGELFFGEGSRLTVL.